These 7 T cell receptor beta chains share one sample of origin, sequenced in a study of blood T cell repertoires in COVID-19. The method was immunoSEQ multiplex PCR; TCRdb's version includes in-frame clones alone and lacks a portion of them. The sample has roughly 150,000 clones, about 90% seen once. The material sequenced was PBMCs or T cells enriched from blood (not recorded which). The receptors come from a woman between 40 and 55 years old who had been exposed to COVID-19.

The chain has TRBV27 and TRBJ1-1; D gene unclear. The CDR3 is 14 residues long. Germline CDR1 is MNHEY and CDR2 is SMNVEV (reference sequence). The germline V and J ends were trimmed by 2 bases and 1 base, with 8 bases remaining between them. The CDR3 loop reads CASSLTSGNTEAFF. DNA of the CDR3: TGTGCCAGCAGTTTAACTTCAGGGAACACTGAAGCTTTCTTT.

CDR3 region: CASSQDPSGGSYEQYF. In DNA form, the CDR3 reads TGCGCCAGCAGCCAAGACCCTAGCGGGGGCTCCTACGAGCAGTACTTC. This chain links TRBV4-1 with TRBJ2-7, with 10 bases that match TRBD2. CDR3 size: 16 residues. CDR1 is MGHRA and CDR2 is YSYEKL in the germline V gene. The V and J ends lost 0 bases and 0 bases, in that order; junction bases with no gene match: 2.

The chain is built from TRBV27 and TRBJ1-1; possible D gene TRBD1, 5 bases. V gave up 4 bases and J gave up 0 bases, with 6 bases separating them. The CDR3 spans 13 residues. The germline gives CDR1 MNHEY, CDR2 SMNVEV (reference sequence). The CDR3 loop is CASSWGMNTEAFF. CDR3 DNA: TGTGCCAGCAGTTGGGGCATGAACACTGAAGCTTTCTTT.

The rearrangement uses TRBV11-2 and TRBJ2-5, with 10 bases identical to TRBD1. The V segment lost 2 bases and the J segment 5 bases; nucleotides outside the gene matches: 5. The CDR3 totals 15 residues. Germline V lookup: CDR1 SGHAT, CDR2 FQNNGV. The CDR3 loop is CASSLPDRGWETQYF. DNA for the CDR3: TGTGCCAGCAGCTTACCGGACAGGGGGTGGGAGACCCAGTACTTC.

CDR3 loop: CASSKQGVRDTREAFF. CDR3 coding DNA: TGTGCCAGCAGTAAACAGGGGGTCCGGGATACTCGAGAAGCTTTCTTT. The chain carries TRBV7-3 and TRBJ1-1, with 8 bases aligning to TRBD1. CDR3 length: 16 residues. After removal of 6 bases from V and 8 bases from J, the junction contained 17 bases not matched to a gene. Germline CDR1 and CDR2: SGHTA and FQGTGA. Variable domain in full (rest from reference TRBV7-3 and TRBJ1-1): GAGVSQTPSNKVTEKGKYVELRCDPISGHTALYWYRQSLGQGPEFLIYFQGTGAADDSGLPNDRFFAVRPEGSVSTLKIQRTERGDSAVYLCASSKQGVRDTREAFFGQGTRLTVV.

This clone was recorded a few times. The CDR3 region has the DNA TGTGCCACTACCCCGGCAGGGGGCACAGATACGCAGTATTTT. This encodes CATTPAGGTDTQYF. The chain joins TRBV2 to TRBJ2-3; weak D call: TRBD1 (6 bases). Germline loops: CDR1 SNHLY, CDR2 FYNNEI. This CDR3 spans 14 amino acids. V was pared by 10 bases and J by 1 base, with 15 bases between.

This clone was recorded a few times. This chain connects TRBV5-1 to TRBJ2-3, with 8 positions matching TRBD2. J gave up 5 bases and V 7 bases, and 12 bases lay outside the gene matches. The CDR3 has 15 residues. Germline V gene data show CDR1 as SGHRS and CDR2 as YFSETQ. The DNA for the CDR3 is TGCGCCAGCGGCCCCCTGCGGGGGGCCATAGATACGCAGTATTTT. This gives the protein CASGPLRGAIDTQYF.